The text below deals with one T cell receptor beta chain. What it binds is unknown. Nominally healthy donors provided the samples, though records likely missed some immune exposures. The data were taken from a study of cytomegalovirus exposure and HLA in healthy donors. Study-wide results and caveats: A later analysis associated under 20,000 TCR beta sequences with HLA alleles at a 0.05 false discovery rate. In presence/absence analyses, roughly uniform sequencing depth across donors was assumed. CMV antigen specificity of a few CMV-associated chains was confirmed in vitro.

PCR primers comprised 60 Vbeta and 13 Jbeta primers. Here immunoSEQ multiplex PCR was the method, and the copy in TCRdb shows in-frame clones only, minus some. The table shows approximately 250,000 clones, with 85% occurring only once. V was cut by 0 bases and J by 6 bases, with 9 bases left in between. The CDR3 consists of 14 residues. CDR1 is SGDLS and CDR2 is YYNGEE in the germline V gene. This rearrangement joins TRBV9 to TRBJ2-2, with D perhaps TRBD2 (5 bases). Sequenced sample: PBMCs. This TCR came from a girl aged 2-10 years in good health and CMV-seronegative. The CDR3 here is CASSVAPGAGELFF. CDR3 coding DNA: TGTGCCAGCAGCGTAGCACCCGGGGCCGGGGAGCTGTTTTTT.